This is a list of T cell receptor beta chains from one sample in a study of cytomegalovirus exposure and HLA in healthy donors. Sequenced by immunoSEQ multiplex PCR; TCRdb stores in-frame clones only, minus some. Of under 200,000 clones detected, approximately 81% appear once; the ten largest clones hold roughly 1%. The sequenced sample consisted of PBMCs. The receptors shown here come from a man aged 25 to 45 in good health and CMV-seronegative. The CDR3 runs from the conserved cysteine through the conserved F or W. Each record gives: V gene, J gene, CDR3 length, D gene, clone size, CDR3 DNA, CDR3 protein. D genes are given only for firm matches. Clone size is not always given. Where it is, it says once, few, many or a class for expanded clones.

v_call: TRBV5-1; j_call: TRBJ2-3; cdr3_length: 16; d_call: TRBD2; clone_size: -; cdr3_nt: TGCGCCAGCAGCTTGAAACTAGCGGGAGGCGCAGATACGCAGTATTTT; cdr3_aa: CASSLKLAGGADTQYF
v_call: TRBV15; j_call: TRBJ1-2; cdr3_length: 15; d_call: -; clone_size: -; cdr3_nt: TGTGCCACCAGCAGCGATCGGTCCCCAGGCTATGGCTACACCTTC; cdr3_aa: CATSSDRSPGYGYTF
v_call: TRBV9; j_call: TRBJ1-6; cdr3_length: 14; d_call: -; clone_size: -; cdr3_nt: TGTGCCAGCAGCGTGCAGTGGGCTAATTCACCCCTCCACTTT; cdr3_aa: CASSVQWANSPLHF
v_call: TRBV11-2; j_call: TRBJ1-2; cdr3_length: 15; d_call: -; clone_size: -; cdr3_nt: TGTGCCAGCAGCTTAGACGCGGGCAGTTGGTATGGCTACACCTTC; cdr3_aa: CASSLDAGSWYGYTF
v_call: TRBV7-8; j_call: TRBJ2-7; cdr3_length: 15; d_call: TRBD1; clone_size: few; cdr3_nt: TGTGCCAGCAGCTTAGTGGACAGGGGGCCCCACGAGCAGTACTTC; cdr3_aa: CASSLVDRGPHEQYF
v_call: TRBV4-1; j_call: TRBJ2-3; cdr3_length: 17; d_call: TRBD2; clone_size: -; cdr3_nt: TGCGCCAGCAGCCAAGTAGCTAGCGGGGGACCCACAGATACGCAGTATTTT; cdr3_aa: CASSQVASGGPTDTQYF
v_call: TRBV19; j_call: TRBJ1-5; cdr3_length: 14; d_call: -; clone_size: -; cdr3_nt: TGTGCCAGTAGTATAGGGCGGCTCAATCAGCCCCAGCATTTT; cdr3_aa: CASSIGRLNQPQHF
v_call: TRBV29-1; j_call: TRBJ2-7; cdr3_length: 11; d_call: -; clone_size: -; cdr3_nt: TGCAGCCCCCAAGACTGGTACGAGCAGTACTTC; cdr3_aa: CSPQDWYEQYF
v_call: TRBV29-1; j_call: TRBJ2-7; cdr3_length: 12; d_call: TRBD1; clone_size: -; cdr3_nt: TGCAGCGTCGGGACAGGGCCCTACGAGCAGTACTTC; cdr3_aa: CSVGTGPYEQYF
v_call: TRBV6-1; j_call: TRBJ2-1; cdr3_length: 17; d_call: -; clone_size: -; cdr3_nt: TGTGCCAGCAGTGAAGCCGAACAGGGTTTAGCCTACAATGAGCAGTTCTTC; cdr3_aa: CASSEAEQGLAYNEQFF
v_call: TRBV28; j_call: TRBJ1-2; cdr3_length: 13; d_call: -; clone_size: -; cdr3_nt: TGTGCCAGCAGTTTACCGGGATCCTATGGCTACACCTTC; cdr3_aa: CASSLPGSYGYTF
v_call: TRBV5-1; j_call: TRBJ2-5; cdr3_length: 14; d_call: TRBD1; clone_size: few; cdr3_nt: TGCGCCAGCAGCTTGACAGGGGTGAGAGAGACCCAGTACTTC; cdr3_aa: CASSLTGVRETQYF
v_call: TRBV9; j_call: TRBJ2-7; cdr3_length: 14; d_call: -; clone_size: -; cdr3_nt: TGTGCCAGCAGCGCCCGTAGTAGCTCCTACGAGCAGTACTTC; cdr3_aa: CASSARSSSYEQYF
v_call: TRBV27; j_call: TRBJ2-7; cdr3_length: 14; d_call: TRBD1; clone_size: -; cdr3_nt: TGTGCCAGCAGACGTACAGGGGGTAGGTACGAGCAGTACTTC; cdr3_aa: CASRRTGGRYEQYF
v_call: TRBV7-9; j_call: TRBJ2-5; cdr3_length: 17; d_call: TRBD2; clone_size: -; cdr3_nt: TGTGCCAGCAGCGGGGAGCGGGAGGGCCCAGGGTGGAAGACCCAGTACTTC; cdr3_aa: CASSGEREGPGWKTQYF
v_call: TRBV7-2; j_call: TRBJ2-1; cdr3_length: 15; d_call: -; clone_size: once; cdr3_nt: TGTGCCAGCAGCTTGTTTCCTAGCGCTTACAATGAGCAGTTCTTC; cdr3_aa: CASSLFPSAYNEQFF
v_call: TRBV5-6; j_call: TRBJ2-7; cdr3_length: 14; d_call: TRBD2; clone_size: -; cdr3_nt: TGTGCCAGCAGGGAGACTAGCGGTCCCTACGAGCAGTACTTC; cdr3_aa: CASRETSGPYEQYF
v_call: TRBV4-1; j_call: TRBJ1-4; cdr3_length: 15; d_call: -; clone_size: -; cdr3_nt: TGCGCCAGCAGCCACGCCGGGGCAACTAATGAAAAACTGTTTTTT; cdr3_aa: CASSHAGATNEKLFF
v_call: TRBV19; j_call: TRBJ1-5; cdr3_length: 15; d_call: TRBD1; clone_size: -; cdr3_nt: TGTGCCAGTAGTAAGGGACAGGGGCCGCTAAAGCCCCAGCATTTT; cdr3_aa: CASSKGQGPLKPQHF
v_call: TRBV2; j_call: TRBJ2-4; cdr3_length: 15; d_call: TRBD1; clone_size: -; cdr3_nt: TGTGCCAGTTCACAGGGGGCTCTGGCCAAAAACATTCAGTACTTC; cdr3_aa: CASSQGALAKNIQYF
v_call: TRBV28; j_call: TRBJ1-2; cdr3_length: 15; d_call: -; clone_size: -; cdr3_nt: TGTGCCAGCAGTTTTGCAGGGGAAGCTAACTATGGCTACACCTTC; cdr3_aa: CASSFAGEANYGYTF
v_call: TRBV28; j_call: TRBJ1-2; cdr3_length: 10; d_call: -; clone_size: -; cdr3_nt: TGTGCCAGCGGAGGGAGGGGCTACACCTTC; cdr3_aa: CASGGRGYTF
v_call: TRBV19; j_call: TRBJ2-1; cdr3_length: 20; d_call: TRBD2; clone_size: -; cdr3_nt: TGTGCCAGTAGTAGACCGGGACTAGCGGGCCTTACTAGCTCCTACAATGAGCAGTTCTTC; cdr3_aa: CASSRPGLAGLTSSYNEQFF
v_call: TRBV19; j_call: TRBJ2-3; cdr3_length: 14; d_call: TRBD2; clone_size: -; cdr3_nt: TGTGCCAGTAGACTTGGGGGGGGCACAGATACGCAGTATTTT; cdr3_aa: CASRLGGGTDTQYF